This TCR beta chain was identified during a study of cytomegalovirus exposure and HLA in healthy donors. Whole-study context: Earlier, approximately 110 million unique TCR beta sequences were recovered from approximately 180 million T cells by an analysis. Study-wide results and limits: In a later analysis, a missense DCLRE1C variant was linked to TCR beta V- and J-gene trimming. Among CMV-associated TCR beta chains, most appeared HLA-restricted in a later analysis.

The CDR3 is made up of 15 amino acids. Germline trimming cut 2 bases from V and 3 bases from J; bases unmatched to any gene: 5. From germline, CDR1 is SGHNT and CDR2 YYREEE (reference sequence). PCR used 60 Vbeta primers and 13 Jbeta primers. The assay was immunoSEQ multiplex PCR, and TCRdb's table has in-frame clones only and misses some. In total, the table holds about 170,000 clones. Concerning this clone: The antigen is undetermined.

This receptor was identified in a woman younger than 35 in good health and CMV-seropositive. V and J are TRBV5-4 and TRBJ1-1; 9 bases line up with TRBD1. The sequenced material came from PBMCs. CDR3 nucleotide sequence: TGTGCCAGCAGCTTAGCACAGGGGGCCGACACTGAAGCTTTCTTT. Residues: CASSLAQGADTEAFF.